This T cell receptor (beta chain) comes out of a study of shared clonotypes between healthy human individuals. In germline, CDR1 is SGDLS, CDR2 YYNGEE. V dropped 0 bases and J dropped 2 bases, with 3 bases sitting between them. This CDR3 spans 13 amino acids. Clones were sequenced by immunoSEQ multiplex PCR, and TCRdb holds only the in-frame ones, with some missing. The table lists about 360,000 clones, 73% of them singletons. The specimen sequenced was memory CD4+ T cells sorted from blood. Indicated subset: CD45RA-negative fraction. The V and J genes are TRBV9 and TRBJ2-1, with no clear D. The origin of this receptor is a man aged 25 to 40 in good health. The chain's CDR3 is CASSVGPYNEQFF. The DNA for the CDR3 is TGTGCCAGCAGCGTAGGGCCCTACAATGAGCAGTTCTTC.